The text below deals with one T cell receptor (beta chain). No antigen is known for it. Time point indicated: blood 4 weeks post-SBRT, at nephrectomy. As for treatment: 15 Gy SBRT to primary tumor, nephrectomy 4 weeks later. Trimming shortened V by 1 base and J by 9 bases, and 7 bases separated the two germline ends. The CDR3 loop spans 11 amino acids. Germline V gene data show CDR1 as DFQATT and CDR2 as SNEGSKA (reference sequence). This sample is drawn from a study of radiation and T cells in renal cell carcinoma. General study results and limits: Pretreatment tumor biopsies were lacking, so baseline clonotypes are unknown.

Using immunoSEQ multiplex PCR, the repertoire was profiled, and TCRdb retains in-frame clones only, with some absent. Of about 150,000 clones listed, 65% to 90% are singletons. The chain is built from TRBV20-1 and TRBJ2-1; D not certain. The material was blood, obtained from a patient whose treatment included radiotherapy and nephrectomy. This TCR was recovered from a woman aged 50 to 60 with renal cell carcinoma. CDR3 sequence reads: CSARGSAEQFF. The CDR3 region has the DNA TGCAGTGCTAGAGGGTCTGCTGAGCAGTTCTTC.